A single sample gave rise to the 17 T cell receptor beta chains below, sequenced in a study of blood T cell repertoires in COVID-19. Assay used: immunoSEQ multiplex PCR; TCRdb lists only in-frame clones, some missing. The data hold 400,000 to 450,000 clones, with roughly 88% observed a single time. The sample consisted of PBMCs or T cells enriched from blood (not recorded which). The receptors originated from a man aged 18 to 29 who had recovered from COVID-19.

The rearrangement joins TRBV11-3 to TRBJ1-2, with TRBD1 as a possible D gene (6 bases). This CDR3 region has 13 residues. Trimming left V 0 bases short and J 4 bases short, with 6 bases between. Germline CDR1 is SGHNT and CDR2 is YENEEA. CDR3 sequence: CASSLEGGYGYTF. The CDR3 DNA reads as TGTGCCAGCAGCTTAGAAGGGGGCTATGGCTACACCTTC.

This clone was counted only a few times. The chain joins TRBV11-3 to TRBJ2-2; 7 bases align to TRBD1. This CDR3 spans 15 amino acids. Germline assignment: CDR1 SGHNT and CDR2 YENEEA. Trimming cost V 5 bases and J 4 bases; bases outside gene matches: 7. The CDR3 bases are TGTGCCAGCAGCATGATGAACAGGGGCACCGGGGAGCTGTTTTTT. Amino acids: CASSMMNRGTGELFF.

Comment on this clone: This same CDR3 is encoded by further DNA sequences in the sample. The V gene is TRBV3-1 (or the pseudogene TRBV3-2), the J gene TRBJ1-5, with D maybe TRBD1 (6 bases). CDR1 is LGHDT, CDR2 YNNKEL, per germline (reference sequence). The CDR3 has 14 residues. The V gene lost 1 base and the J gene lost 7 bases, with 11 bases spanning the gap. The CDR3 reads CASSQAGGRQPQHF. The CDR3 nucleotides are TGTGCCAGCAGCCAAGCCGGGGGGCGGCAGCCCCAGCATTTT.

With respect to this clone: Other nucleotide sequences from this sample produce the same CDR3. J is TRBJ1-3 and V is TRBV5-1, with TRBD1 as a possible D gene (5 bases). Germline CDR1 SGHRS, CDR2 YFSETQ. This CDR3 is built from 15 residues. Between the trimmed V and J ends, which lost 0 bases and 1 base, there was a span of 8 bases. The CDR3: CASSLVAGSGNTIYF. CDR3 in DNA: TGCGCCAGCAGCTTGGTGGCAGGGTCTGGAAACACCATATATTTT.

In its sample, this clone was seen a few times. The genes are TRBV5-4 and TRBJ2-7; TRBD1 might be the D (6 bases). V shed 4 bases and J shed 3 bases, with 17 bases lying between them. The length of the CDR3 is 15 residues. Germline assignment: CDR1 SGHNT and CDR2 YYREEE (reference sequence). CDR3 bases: TGTGCCAGCAGCGGACAGACCCAATCGATCTACGAGCAGTACTTC. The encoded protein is CASSGQTQSIYEQYF.

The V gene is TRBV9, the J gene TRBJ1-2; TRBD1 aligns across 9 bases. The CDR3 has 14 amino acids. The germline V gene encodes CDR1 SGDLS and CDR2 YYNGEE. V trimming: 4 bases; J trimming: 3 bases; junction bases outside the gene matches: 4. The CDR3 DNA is TGTGCCAGCAGCATAACAGGGGGCGACTATGGCTACACCTTC. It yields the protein CASSITGGDYGYTF.

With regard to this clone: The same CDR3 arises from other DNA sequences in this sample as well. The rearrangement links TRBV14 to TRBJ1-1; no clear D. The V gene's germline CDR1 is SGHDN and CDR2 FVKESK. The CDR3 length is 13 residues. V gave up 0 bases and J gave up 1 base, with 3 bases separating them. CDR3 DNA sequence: TGTGCCAGCAGCCAAGACCAGAACACTGAAGCTTTCTTT. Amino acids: CASSQDQNTEAFF. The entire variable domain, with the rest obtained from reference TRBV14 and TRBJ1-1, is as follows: EAGVTQFPSHSVIEKGQTVTLRCDPISGHDNLYWYRRVMGKEIKFLLHFVKESKQDESGMPNNRFLAERTGGTYSTLKVQPAELEDSGVYFCASSQDQNTEAFFGQGTRLTVV.

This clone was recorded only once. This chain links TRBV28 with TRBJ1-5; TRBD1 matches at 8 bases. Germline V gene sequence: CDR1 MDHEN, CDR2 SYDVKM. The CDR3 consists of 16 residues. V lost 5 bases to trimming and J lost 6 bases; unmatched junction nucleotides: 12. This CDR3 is CASSPTRTGRAQPQHF. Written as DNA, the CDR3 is TGTGCCAGCAGTCCTACACGGACAGGGCGGGCTCAGCCCCAGCATTTT.

The DNA for the CDR3 is TGTGCCAGCAGTGAAGGTAAGGCGGGAGCCCATGAGCAGTTCTTC. It specifies CASSEGKAGAHEQFF. V gene TRBV6-4 combines with J gene TRBJ2-1; 7 nucleotides match TRBD2. The junction had 10 bases not matched to a gene; V was cut back by 3 bases and J by 8 bases. The CDR3 length is 15 residues. Germline V CDR1 and CDR2: MRHNA, SNTAGT.

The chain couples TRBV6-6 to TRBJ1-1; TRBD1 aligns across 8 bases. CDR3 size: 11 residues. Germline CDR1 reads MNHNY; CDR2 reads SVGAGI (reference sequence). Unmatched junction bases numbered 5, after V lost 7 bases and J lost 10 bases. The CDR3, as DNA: TGTGCCAGCACCAAGGACAGGGTAGCTTTCTTT. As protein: CASTKDRVAFF.

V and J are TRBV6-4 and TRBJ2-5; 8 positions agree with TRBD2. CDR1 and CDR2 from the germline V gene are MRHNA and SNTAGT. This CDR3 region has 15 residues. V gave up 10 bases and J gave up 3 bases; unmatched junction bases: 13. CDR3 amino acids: CAKEKQRETEETQYF. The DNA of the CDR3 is TGTGCCAAAGAAAAACAGCGGGAGACGGAAGAGACCCAGTACTTC.

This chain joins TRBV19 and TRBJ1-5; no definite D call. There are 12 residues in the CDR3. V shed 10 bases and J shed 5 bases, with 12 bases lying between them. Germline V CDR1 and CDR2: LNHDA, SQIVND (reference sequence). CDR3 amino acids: CATNEGDQPQHF. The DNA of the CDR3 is TGTGCCACCAACGAGGGAGATCAGCCCCAGCATTTT.

The CDR3 reads CAIRGDRGSYEQYF. The DNA for the CDR3 is TGTGCCATCAGAGGGGACAGGGGTTCCTACGAGCAGTACTTC. The chain carries TRBV10-3 and TRBJ2-7, with TRBD1 identical over 10 bases. Unmatched junction bases numbered 3, after V lost 6 bases and J lost 1 base. This CDR3 has 14 amino acids. Germline V gene lookup returns CDR1 ENHRY and CDR2 SYGVKD.

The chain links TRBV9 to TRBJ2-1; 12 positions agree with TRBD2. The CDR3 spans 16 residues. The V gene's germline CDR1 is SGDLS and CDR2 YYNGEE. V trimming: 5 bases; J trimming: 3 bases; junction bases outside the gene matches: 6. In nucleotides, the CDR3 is TGTGCCAGCAGTCGAGGACTAGCGGGAAACTACAATGAGCAGTTCTTC. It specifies CASSRGLAGNYNEQFF.

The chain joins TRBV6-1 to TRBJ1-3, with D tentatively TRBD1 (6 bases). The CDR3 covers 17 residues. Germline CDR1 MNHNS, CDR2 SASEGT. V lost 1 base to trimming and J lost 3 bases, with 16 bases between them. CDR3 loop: CASSEGVTGHSGNTIYF. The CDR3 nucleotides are TGTGCCAGCAGTGAAGGCGTAACAGGGCATAGTGGAAACACCATATATTTT.

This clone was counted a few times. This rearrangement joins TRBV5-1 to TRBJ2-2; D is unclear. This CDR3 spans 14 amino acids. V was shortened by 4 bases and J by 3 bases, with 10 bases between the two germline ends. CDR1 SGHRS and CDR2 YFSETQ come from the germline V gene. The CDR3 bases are TGCGCCAGCAGCCACGGCCGGGACACCGGGGAGCTGTTTTTT. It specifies CASSHGRDTGELFF.

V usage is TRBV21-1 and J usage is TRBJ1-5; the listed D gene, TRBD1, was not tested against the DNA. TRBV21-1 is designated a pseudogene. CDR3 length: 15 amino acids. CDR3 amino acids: CASSKTGQGDQPQHF. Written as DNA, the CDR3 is TGTGCCAGCAGCAAAACGGGACAGGGCGATCAGCCCCAGCATTTT.